The 29 T cell receptor beta chains given below trace back to one sample, sequenced in a study of shared T cell receptors in the human thymus. Repertoires were generated with immunoSEQ multiplex PCR, while TCRdb's copy carries only in-frame clones and drops some. The sample lists more than 550,000 clones, approximately 87% occurring once. These same data were also listed under a study on human thymus T cells.

Sequencing was done on a sample of thymocytes. These receptors all come from a boy under two years old with a congenital heart defect.

The rearrangement uses TRBV6-5 and TRBJ1-3, with 7 nucleotides matching TRBD1. Germline V gene lookup returns CDR1 MNHEY and CDR2 SVGAGI. The CDR3 runs 14 residues. The V segment lost 2 bases and the J segment 8 bases; nucleotides outside the gene matches: 6. Here the CDR3 reads CASSYIGTADTIYF. The CDR3 DNA reads as TGTGCCAGCAGTTACATCGGGACAGCTGACACCATATATTTT.

The genes are TRBV27 and TRBJ1-5, with D perhaps TRBD1 (5 bases). The CDR3 runs to 15 residues. The germline V gene has CDR1 MNHEY and CDR2 SMNVEV (reference sequence). Trimming left V 4 bases short and J 1 base short, with 11 bases between. CDR3 DNA sequence: TGTGCCAGCAGTTGTCAGGGTGACAGCAATCAGCCCCAGCATTTT. The encoded protein is CASSCQGDSNQPQHF.

The chain combines TRBV5-1 with TRBJ2-7; 7 nucleotides match TRBD2. CDR1 and CDR2 from the germline V gene are SGHRS and YFSETQ. The ends lost 5 bases at V and 2 bases at J; junction bases unmatched: 4. The CDR3 extends over 13 amino acids. The CDR3 region has the DNA TGCGCCAGCAGGGCTAGCGGAACCTACGAGCAGTACTTC. Translation: CASRASGTYEQYF. The full variable domain, with the rest looked up from reference TRBV5-1 and TRBJ2-7, is KAGVTQTPRYLIKTRGQQVTLSCSPISGHRSVSWYQQTPGQGLQFLFEYFSETQRNKGNFPGRFSGRQFSNSRSEMNVSTLELGDSALYLCASRASGTYEQYFGPGTRLTVT.

The chain couples TRBV5-6 to TRBJ2-1; no clear D gene. The CDR3 totals 15 residues. Trimming left V 2 bases short and J 7 bases short, with 16 bases between. Per germline, CDR1 SGHDT and CDR2 YYEEEE. The CDR3 is CASSFGVIVGNEQFF. The CDR3 DNA sequence: TGTGCCAGCAGCTTTGGAGTTATCGTTGGGAATGAGCAGTTCTTC.

In its sample, this clone was seen a few times. The rearrangement joins TRBV4-3 to TRBJ1-1, with D perhaps TRBD1 (6 bases). Per germline, CDR1 LGHNA and CDR2 YSLEER. The V gene lost 0 bases and the J gene lost 2 bases, with 16 bases spanning the gap. This CDR3 region has 17 residues. In DNA, the CDR3 is TGCGCCAGCAGCCAAGATCGTGGGGGCTGGGTTAACACTGAAGCTTTCTTT. Amino acids: CASSQDRGGWVNTEAFF.

V is TRBV18 and J is TRBJ2-3; 10 nucleotides line up with TRBD2. CDR3 length equals 16 residues. Germline CDR1 and CDR2: KGHSH and LQKENI. Unmatched junction bases numbered 7, after V lost 5 bases and J lost 2 bases. The CDR3 here is CASSTGLAVSTDTQYF. The CDR3 region has the DNA TGTGCCAGCTCAACAGGACTAGCGGTTTCCACAGATACGCAGTATTTT.

This rearrangement joins TRBV6-5 to TRBJ2-5; D not resolved. V was clipped by 6 bases and J by 1 base, with 15 bases between them. The CDR3 is 15 residues long. Germline CDR1 reads MNHEY; CDR2 reads SVGAGI. The DNA of the CDR3 is TGTGCCAGCAGCTCCCCTAGGAAGCTCCAAGAGACCCAGTACTTC. The encoded protein is CASSSPRKLQETQYF.

This chain uses TRBV27 with TRBJ2-5; TRBD1 is a possible D gene (5 bases). The CDR3 runs 13 residues. Germline assignment: CDR1 MNHEY and CDR2 SMNVEV (reference sequence). V lost 8 bases and J 2 bases, leaving 12 bases between the germline ends. CDR3 nucleotides: TGTGCCAGCCGCGACAGCCCGCAAGAGACCCAGTACTTC. Translated: CASRDSPQETQYF.

The chain joins TRBV28 to TRBJ1-1; D possibly corresponds to TRBD1 (5 bases). Trimming stripped 4 bases from V and 1 base from J, with 16 bases between. The germline V gene encodes CDR1 MDHEN and CDR2 SYDVKM. The CDR3 consists of 16 residues. The CDR3 DNA reads as TGTGCCAGCAGTTCGAAAATCAGGGTCCCGAACACTGAAGCTTTCTTT. It translates to CASSSKIRVPNTEAFF.

On this clone itself: The sample holds other DNA sequences that translate to the same CDR3. The genes are TRBV7-9 and TRBJ1-6; 7 bases line up with TRBD1. CDR3 length: 17 amino acids. Trimming took 2 bases from V and 3 from J; bases not matched to a gene: 7. Germline lookup yields CDR1 SEHNR and CDR2 FQNEAQ (reference sequence). CDR3: CASSLKTGKDYNSPLHF. In DNA, the CDR3 is TGTGCCAGCAGCTTAAAGACAGGGAAGGACTATAATTCACCCCTCCACTTT.

This rearrangement joins TRBV11-3 to TRBJ1-6, with D possibly matching TRBD1 (6 bases). Germline CDR1 SGHNT, CDR2 YENEEA. V lost 8 bases, J lost 4 bases, and 15 bases lay in between. The CDR3 is 15 amino acids. The CDR3 region is CASCGQPPYNSPLHF. CDR3 nucleotide sequence: TGTGCCAGCTGCGGACAGCCACCTTATAATTCACCCCTCCACTTT.

CDR3 amino acids: CASITEQGAPEAFF. CDR3 in DNA: TGTGCCAGCATCACCGAACAGGGGGCTCCTGAAGCTTTCTTT. The gene calls are TRBV28 and TRBJ1-1; 9 bases line up with TRBD1. The CDR3 has 14 amino acids. Germline loops: CDR1 MDHEN, CDR2 SYDVKM. J gave up 6 bases and V 7 bases, and 9 bases lay outside the gene matches. The whole variable domain, remainder taken from reference TRBV28 and TRBJ1-1, is DVKVTQSSRYLVKRTGEKVFLECVQDMDHENMFWYRQDPGLGLRLIYFSYDVKMKEKGDIPEGYSVSREKKERFSLILESASTNQTSMYLCASITEQGAPEAFFGQGTRLTVV.

V usage is TRBV30 and J usage is TRBJ1-3; the match to TRBD1 covers 11 bases. The ends lost 2 bases at V and 3 bases at J; junction bases unmatched: 6. Germline V gene sequence: CDR1 GTSNPN, CDR2 SVGIG (reference sequence). CDR3 length: 16 residues. The CDR3 bases are TGTGCCTGGAGTCTCCCGGACAGGGGGCTTGGAAACACCATATATTTT. This encodes CAWSLPDRGLGNTIYF. Drawing the rest from reference TRBV30 and TRBJ1-3, the complete variable domain is SQTIHQWPATLVQPVGSPLSLECTVEGTSNPNLYWYRQAAGRGLQLLFYSVGIGQISSEVPQNLSASRPQDRQFILSSKKLLLSDSGFYLCAWSLPDRGLGNTIYFGEGSWLTVV.

This sequence joins TRBV27 and TRBJ2-7, with 11 bases aligning to TRBD2. The CDR3 runs to 16 residues. CDR1 and CDR2 from the germline V gene are MNHEY and SMNVEV (reference sequence). Germline trimming cut 2 bases from V and 2 bases from J; bases unmatched to any gene: 5. The CDR3 loop is CASSLTGLAGTYEQYF. CDR3 DNA: TGTGCCAGCAGTTTAACCGGACTAGCGGGCACCTACGAGCAGTACTTC.

V and J are TRBV4-1 and TRBJ2-1; TRBD1 matches at 7 bases. The CDR3 runs 16 residues. CDR1 and CDR2 from the germline V gene are MGHRA and YSYEKL. Trimming removed 1 base from V and 3 bases from J; junction bases left unmatched: 6. For the CDR3, the DNA is TGCGCCAGCAGCCAAGGCCCGAGGGACAGCTACAATGAGCAGTTCTTC. It is translated as CASSQGPRDSYNEQFF.

The CDR3 region has the DNA TGTGCCACCTCAGGGGGCGCGGTATCTGGGGCCAACGTCCTGACTTTC. It yields the protein CATSGGAVSGANVLTF. The J gene is TRBJ2-6, the V gene TRBV15; TRBD1 aligns across 8 bases. Germline V CDR1 and CDR2: LNHNV, YYDKDF (reference sequence). CDR3 length: 16 residues. Trimming at V came to 8 bases and at J to 1 base, leaving 7 bases not matched to a gene.

The chain recombines TRBV7-8 with TRBJ1-5; TRBD1 aligns across 10 bases. V dropped 3 bases and J dropped 0; count of bases not matched to a gene: 11. The germline V gene encodes CDR1 SGHVS and CDR2 FQNEAQ. The CDR3 spans 19 residues. The CDR3 bases are TGTGCCAGCAGCTTGACGGGACAGGGGAGTTCGGCTAGCAATCAGCCCCAGCATTTT. It encodes CASSLTGQGSSASNQPQHF.

The V gene is TRBV6-5, the J gene TRBJ2-5, with 8 nucleotides matching TRBD2. The ends lost 2 bases at V and 5 bases at J; junction bases unmatched: 10. The CDR3 runs to 16 residues. Germline loops: CDR1 MNHEY, CDR2 SVGAGI. The CDR3 region is CASSYRGTRGMETQYF. The CDR3 region has the DNA TGTGCCAGCAGTTACCGGGGGACTAGGGGCATGGAGACCCAGTACTTC.

The J gene is TRBJ1-1, the V gene TRBV18, with a possible D match to TRBD1 (6 bases). V lost 2 bases to trimming and J lost 1 base, with 11 bases between them. Germline loops: CDR1 KGHSH, CDR2 LQKENI. The CDR3 covers 15 residues. The CDR3 DNA sequence: TGTGCCAGCTCACCAAGGACAGCCAAGAACACTGAAGCTTTCTTT. Residues: CASSPRTAKNTEAFF.

This clone appeared a single time. This sequence joins TRBV14 and TRBJ2-5, with D uncertain. Trimming removed 6 bases from V and 1 base from J, with 3 bases in between. The CDR3 contains 11 residues. Looked up from germline, CDR1 is SGHDN and CDR2 is FVKESK. The CDR3 here is CASRLQETQYF. CDR3 nucleotides: TGTGCCAGCAGACTCCAAGAGACCCAGTACTTC.

This rearrangement joins TRBV27 to TRBJ2-7; D unresolved. Germline CDR1 reads MNHEY; CDR2 reads SMNVEV (reference sequence). The CDR3 loop spans 12 amino acids. Trimming took off 3 bases at V and 2 bases at J, with 5 bases between the two ends. The CDR3 loop reads CASSFSPYEQYF. For the CDR3, the DNA is TGTGCCAGCAGTTTCTCCCCCTACGAGCAGTACTTC.

A remark on this clone: Because it lacks the conserved phenylalanine or tryptophan at the end, this CDR3 is likely a read error. J is TRBJ2-4 and V is TRBV29-1; unclear D gene. CDR3 length: 15 amino acids. V was shortened by 7 bases and J by 0 bases, with 16 bases between the two germline ends. CDR1 and CDR2 (germline): SQVTM, ANQGSEA. CDR3 sequence: CSGILVSLAKNIQYL. DNA of the CDR3: TGCAGCGGGATTTTGGTATCTCTAGCCAAAAACATTCAGTACCTC.

The gene calls are TRBV18 and TRBJ1-2, with TRBD1 identical over 7 bases. Looked up from germline, CDR1 is KGHSH and CDR2 is LQKENI. The CDR3 runs to 13 residues. J was trimmed by 3 bases and V by 5 bases; bases with no gene match: 3. CDR3 amino acids: CASSKDRDYGYTF. The CDR3 region has the DNA TGTGCCAGCTCAAAAGACAGGGACTATGGCTACACCTTC.

The chain has TRBV4-2 and TRBJ2-7, with 12 bases that match TRBD1. The CDR3 is 17 residues long. J gave up 5 bases and V 0 bases, and 8 bases lay outside the gene matches. Germline V gene sequence: CDR1 LGHNA, CDR2 YNFKEQ. The CDR3 here is CASSQDGGGQGANEQYF. Written as DNA, the CDR3 is TGTGCCAGCAGCCAAGATGGTGGGGGACAGGGGGCTAACGAGCAGTACTTC.

The chain's CDR3 is CASSRTGVGETQYF. CDR3 sequence (DNA): TGTGCCAGTAGCAGGACAGGGGTAGGTGAGACCCAGTACTTC. V usage is TRBV19 and J usage is TRBJ2-5, with 9 bases that match TRBD1. This CDR3 contains 14 residues. With 6 bases clipped from V and 5 bases from J, the junction kept 7 bases outside the gene matches. Germline CDR1 is LNHDA and CDR2 is SQIVND (reference sequence).

This sequence joins TRBV29-1 and TRBJ2-6; D may be TRBD2 (5 bases). This CDR3 comprises 15 residues. Germline V gene lookup returns CDR1 SQVTM and CDR2 ANQGSEA. Trimming stripped 5 bases from V and 0 bases from J, with 11 bases between. CDR3 coding DNA: TGCAGCGTTCCCGGGAAGAGCTCTGGGGCCAACGTCCTGACTTTC. Translation gives CSVPGKSSGANVLTF.

The genes are TRBV6-1 and TRBJ1-2; 7 bases map to TRBD1. CDR3 length equals 15 residues. Per germline, CDR1 MNHNS and CDR2 SASEGT. Losses at the gene ends were 6 bases for V and 4 bases for J; bases not matched to a gene: 11. The CDR3 sequence: CASRLLRGALYGYTF. The CDR3 region has the DNA TGTGCCAGCAGACTCCTCAGGGGGGCCCTCTATGGCTACACCTTC.

CDR3 amino acids: CASSLGHSNTEAFF. CDR3 DNA sequence: TGTGCCAGCAGTTTGGGACACTCGAACACTGAAGCTTTCTTT. The V and J genes are TRBV7-9 and TRBJ1-1, with D perhaps TRBD1 (6 bases). Germline CDR1 reads SEHNR; CDR2 reads FQNEAQ (reference sequence). V shed 6 bases and J shed 1 base, with 12 bases lying between them. CDR3 length equals 14 residues.

The chain has TRBV5-1 and TRBJ1-1; D is perhaps TRBD1 (5 bases). This CDR3 contains 13 residues. Trimming removed 0 bases from V and 4 bases from J, with 7 bases in between. Per germline, CDR1 SGHRS and CDR2 YFSETQ. The CDR3 nucleotides are TGCGCCAGCAGCTTGGTGGGGCCCACTGAAGCTTTCTTT. Its protein product is CASSLVGPTEAFF.